A selection of T cell receptor beta chains follows, all from one sample in a study of T cell repertoires in cytomegalovirus infection. The antigens for these receptors are not known. TCRdb reprocessed the reads via MiXCR and lists one record per CDR3 protein. This repertoire shows fewer than 850,000 distinct CDR3 sequences, roughly 29% found once; its top ten account for roughly 14%. The sample was cultured CD8+ T cells from PBMCs, taken from culture after CMV antigen stimulation. These receptors came from a human donor in good health (CMV status not recorded). Some clones in this sample may be carry-over from other donors' samples. Each CDR3 is given with its conserved first and last residue. D genes are given only for firm matches. Size tells how often a clone was seen (once, few, many) or the class of an expanded clone, and some rows leave it out.

D gene,V gene,clone size,J gene,CDR3 DNA,CDR3 protein
TRBD1,TRBV7-6,many,TRBJ2-1,TGTGCCAGCAGCTTATCTTTGGACAGGGACTATGAGCAGTTCTTC,CASSLSLDRDYEQFF
TRBD2,TRBV28,many,TRBJ2-3,TGTGCCAGCAGTTTCGGGACTAGCGGGGACACAGATACGCAGTATTTT,CASSFGTSGDTDTQYF
.,TRBV27,.,TRBJ2-1,TGTGCCAGCAGTTTACGATCCAACAATGAGCAGTTCTTC,CASSLRSNNEQFF
TRBD2,TRBV6-5,once,TRBJ2-1,TGTGCCAGCAGCCCCCCGGGGGGGGACTACAATGAGCAGTTCTTC,CASSPPGGDYNEQFF
.,TRBV6-9,few,TRBJ2-7,TGTGCCAGCAGTCCCAATCCCGACAGGCCGCTACCCTACGAGCAGTACTTC,CASSPNPDRPLPYEQYF
.,TRBV2,once,TRBJ2-1,TGTGCCAGCCCAGCCGGCGCCAATGAGCAGTTCTTC,CASPAGANEQFF
.,TRBV6-5,.,TRBJ2-1,TGTGCCAGCAGTTACACCCTCAATGAGCAGTTCTTC,CASSYTLNEQFF
.,TRBV7-2,few,TRBJ2-1,TGTGCCAGCAGCTCCGTCCCAAGAGAGCAGTTCTTC,CASSSVPREQFF
TRBD1,TRBV27,.,TRBJ2-2,TGTGCCAGCAGTTTATCGAGGAGAGGGGGCGACACCGGGGAGCTGTTTTTT,CASSLSRRGGDTGELFF
.,TRBV9,.,TRBJ2-6,TGTGCCAGCAGCGTAAGGCACCCGAACTCTGGGGCCAACGTCCTGACTTTC,CASSVRHPNSGANVLTF
TRBD1,TRBV7-9,many,TRBJ2-5,TGTGCCAGCAGCCCTCGGGGACAGGGGTCCCCGGCTGGGATTGCCCAGTACTTC,CASSPRGQGSPAGIAQYF
.,TRBV6-6,.,TRBJ2-7,TGTGCCAGCAGTCCCGGTCAGGCCCGCGAGCAGTACTTC,CASSPGQAREQYF
.,TRBV27,.,TRBJ1-2,TGTGCCAGCAGACACCCAAGGAACTATGGCTACACCTTC,CASRHPRNYGYTF
TRBD1,TRBV6-5,.,TRBJ1-1,TGTGCCAGCAGTTACGGACAGGGTGTTGAAGCTTTCTTT,CASSYGQGVEAFF
TRBD2,TRBV7-6,.,TRBJ2-4,TGTGCCAGCAGCTCGGGACTAGCGCCTCCCAAAAACATTCAGTACTTC,CASSSGLAPPKNIQYF
.,TRBV20-1,many,TRBJ2-5,TGCAGTGCTAGAGATTTAAAAGGGGGGGCAGGTAGATTCCAAGAGACCCAGTACTTC,CSARDLKGGAGRFQETQYF
TRBD1,TRBV12-5,.,TRBJ1-6,TGTGCTAGTGGTTTTAGGCAGGGGGTAGGTAGAGGGGATTCACCCCTCCACTTT,CASGFRQGVGRGDSPLHF
TRBD1,TRBV7-9,many,TRBJ2-1,TGTGCCAGCAGCTTAACTTTTGGACAGGTAGTTCGCAATGAGCAGTTCTTC,CASSLTFGQVVRNEQFF
TRBD2,TRBV7-2,.,TRBJ2-1,TGTGCCAGCAGCTTAGCGCTGGTAGCGGGGGGCCTGGGGGGAAGGCAGTTCTTC,CASSLALVAGGLGGRQFF
.,TRBV29-1,.,TRBJ1-2,TGCAGCGTTGGAAAACAGGGAAACTATGGCTACACCTTC,CSVGKQGNYGYTF
.,TRBV20-1,.,TRBJ1-6,TGCAGTGCTAGCGACAGTTACTCCTATAATTCACCCCTCCACTTT,CSASDSYSYNSPLHF
.,TRBV7-3,few,TRBJ2-2,TGTGCCAGCAGCACCTGGGAACGAGGAAACACCGGGGAGCTGTTTTTT,CASSTWERGNTGELFF
.,TRBV27,.,TRBJ2-7,TGTGCCAGCAGTTTATCCGCCGGCTCCTACGAGCAGTACTTC,CASSLSAGSYEQYF
.,TRBV7-6,many,TRBJ2-5,TGTGCCAGCAGCTTACTTGCGGTACTCCAAGAGACCCAGTACTTC,CASSLLAVLQETQYF
.,TRBV4-3,.,TRBJ2-1,TGCGCCAGCAGCCAAATCCTCTCCGGGACCTACAATGAGCAGTTCTTC,CASSQILSGTYNEQFF
.,TRBV10-3,few,TRBJ2-1,TGTGCCATCAGTGAGATGGGTAGGGGTGAGCAGTTCTTC,CAISEMGRGEQFF
.,TRBV7-9,.,TRBJ2-7,TGTGCCAGCAGCTTAGAGACAGCATCACGGTCCTACAAGCAGTACTTC,CASSLETASRSYKQYF
.,TRBV6-2/TRBV6-3,.,TRBJ1-6,TGTGCCAGCAGTTACTTTGGACCGGAGTCACCCCTCCACTTT,CASSYFGPESPLHF
.,TRBV2,few,TRBJ1-1,TGTGCCAGCAGGGATAGGGCGACGGTAGAAGCTTTCTTT,CASRDRATVEAFF
TRBD2,TRBV7-9,.,TRBJ2-3,TGTGCCAGCCAAGGGACTAGCGAGGTGGGCACAGATACGCAGTATTTT,CASQGTSEVGTDTQYF
.,TRBV19,few,TRBJ1-1,TGTGCCAGTAGTTCCCCAAGACCGAACACTGAAGCTTTCTTT,CASSSPRPNTEAFF
.,TRBV12-3/TRBV12-4,.,TRBJ2-1,TGTGCCAGCACCCAATCCTGGGGTGAGCAGTTCTTC,CASTQSWGEQFF
.,TRBV28,.,TRBJ1-4,TGTGCCAGCAGTTTATCCGGGGAAGGACCGGAAAAACTGTTTTTT,CASSLSGEGPEKLFF
.,TRBV2,.,TRBJ2-7,TGTGCCAGCAGTGAGGAGGGCAGCTCCTACGAGCAGTACTTC,CASSEEGSSYEQYF
.,TRBV7-8,many,TRBJ2-1,TGTGCCAGCAGCCAGAACCAGGGGAATGAGCAGTTCTTC,CASSQNQGNEQFF
TRBD1,TRBV27,.,TRBJ2-3,TGTGCCAGCAGTTTAATACCGGGACAGGGTTCGGTTTGGTGGTCCTCAGCCGGGGATACGCAGTATTTT,CASSLIPGQGSVWWSSAGDTQYF
.,TRBV28,few,TRBJ2-4,TGTGCCAGCAGTTTGAGGAGGGCACCCAAAAACATTCAGTACTTC,CASSLRRAPKNIQYF
.,TRBV6-2/TRBV6-3,.,TRBJ2-1,TGTGCCGGCAGTTACTCGGGCTTTTCCCCCGCAGACAATGAGCAGTTCTTC,CAGSYSGFSPADNEQFF
TRBD1,TRBV7-6,few,TRBJ2-5,TGTGCCAGCAGCCCACCGGGACAGGGCCCTCGGGAGACCCAGTACTTC,CASSPPGQGPRETQYF
TRBD1,TRBV6-1,few,TRBJ1-6,TGTGCCAGCAAGGAGGACAGGCCGCCTAACTTT,CASKEDRPPNF
.,TRBV7-9,.,TRBJ1-1,TGTGCCAGCAGCGATACGGCGGGGGGCTTGGTCACTGAAGCTTTCTTT,CASSDTAGGLVTEAFF
.,TRBV6-5,few,TRBJ2-5,TGTGCCAGCAGTTACCTCGGTGGGGAAGAGACCCAGTACTTC,CASSYLGGEETQYF
TRBD1,TRBV5-6,few,TRBJ1-6,TGTGCCAGCAGTTACAGGGGGGCTAATTCACCCCTCCACTTT,CASSYRGANSPLHF
.,TRBV6-2/TRBV6-3,once,TRBJ2-2,TGTGCCAGCAGTTACTCCTGGGACGTTTTGGAGCTGTTTTTT,CASSYSWDVLELFF
.,TRBV5-4,few,TRBJ1-2,TGTGCCAGCAGTGCCGGGATCAACTACACCTTC,CASSAGINYTF
.,TRBV12-3/TRBV12-4,few,TRBJ1-2,TGTGCCAGCAGTCCGGGACTTTATGGCTACACCTTC,CASSPGLYGYTF
TRBD2,TRBV24-1,few,TRBJ2-1,TGTGCCACCAGTGATTCAAGGGCCCCGGGACTAAAGTTCTTC,CATSDSRAPGLKFF
TRBD2,TRBV20-1,.,TRBJ2-1,TGCAGTGCTAGAGCCCGGACTAGCGGGGGGGGAGGTGAGCAGTTCTTC,CSARARTSGGGGEQFF
.,TRBV25-1,few,TRBJ1-2,TGTGCCAGCAGTGGCCCGGGACGGACCCTCGCCTATGGCTACACCTTC,CASSGPGRTLAYGYTF
.,TRBV6-8,.,TRBJ2-1,TGTGCCAGCAGTACAGGATACTCCTACAATGAGCAGTTCTTC,CASSTGYSYNEQFF
TRBD1,TRBV7-9,.,TRBJ1-4,TGTGCCAGCAGCCCCCGGGACAGGGGAGAAAAACTGTTTTTT,CASSPRDRGEKLFF
TRBD2,TRBV7-8,many,TRBJ2-3,TGTGCCAGCAGCCCTTCGGGGGGTTTTGACGTGTCAGATACGCAGTATTTT,CASSPSGGFDVSDTQYF
.,TRBV6-2/TRBV6-3,few,TRBJ1-1,TGTGCCAGCAGTTACGCCCTTGACAGGCTGGTGTGGGTTTTTGAAGCTTTCTTT,CASSYALDRLVWVFEAFF
.,TRBV27,few,TRBJ2-3,TGTGCCAGCACCTTCGTAAGGGGAGGGGGATTGGATACGCAGTATTTT,CASTFVRGGGLDTQYF
.,TRBV5-1,.,TRBJ1-6,TGCGCCAGCAAGAACAGCCCGAGCTCCTATAATTCACCCCTCCACTTT,CASKNSPSSYNSPLHF
.,TRBV7-9,few,TRBJ1-2,TGTGCCAGCAGCCCCTCAGGGATCCCTCGATATGGCTACACCTTC,CASSPSGIPRYGYTF
TRBD1,TRBV27,many,TRBJ2-7,TGTGCCAGCAGTTTTGGGACAGGCTACGAGCAGTACTTC,CASSFGTGYEQYF
.,TRBV27,.,TRBJ2-7,TGTGCCAGCAGCCCCCTTAGTACAGGGAGCTACGAGCAGTACTTC,CASSPLSTGSYEQYF
.,TRBV2,.,TRBJ2-3,TGTGCCAGCGGAACTACCATTGACAGCGTTGATCACACAGATACGCAGTATTTT,CASGTTIDSVDHTDTQYF